A selection of T cell receptor beta chains follows, all from one sample in a study of esophageal squamous cell carcinoma tumors. One entry per CDR3 protein results from TCRdb running MiXCR on the 5' RACE reads. The sample has 6,100 or so distinct CDR3 sequences; around a fifth are singletons. Input material: tumor tissue. These TCRs come from a man aged 50 to 80 with esophageal squamous cell carcinoma. Each CDR3 is given with its conserved first and last residue.

j_call v_call cdr3_aa
TRBJ2-1 TRBV12-3/TRBV12-4 CASSYPGLSGNEQFF
TRBJ2-7 TRBV6-5 CASSSDLGYEQYF
TRBJ2-7 TRBV2 CASRRSRGREGEQYF
TRBJ2-5 TRBV2 CASRRGGSQETQYF
TRBJ1-3 TRBV3-1 CASSQGSGNTIYF
TRBJ2-1 TRBV5-4 CASSLGGRLSSYNEQFF
TRBJ2-7 TRBV24-1 CATPLTGGSYEQYF
TRBJ1-5 TRBV12-3/TRBV12-4 CASSLWGRGENQPQHF
TRBJ2-5 TRBV10-2 CASSESGGGSETQYF
TRBJ2-5 TRBV12-3/TRBV12-4 CASSLAHGGGETQYF
TRBJ2-3 TRBV7-9 CASSPRPLGLVFSTDTQYF
TRBJ2-5 TRBV29-1 CSVEEGTGEETQYF
TRBJ1-6 TRBV7-9 CASEAGVNSPLHF
TRBJ1-2 TRBV19 CASSIDPDYGYTF
TRBJ2-3 TRBV2 CASSPGTALDTQYF
TRBJ1-1 TRBV10-3 CAISLDSMNTEAFF
TRBJ1-1 TRBV28 CARGQSDF
TRBJ2-7 TRBV28 CASSLLAPGEQYF
TRBJ2-4 TRBV12-3/TRBV12-4 CASSPSRESSKNIQYF
TRBJ2-3 TRBV30 CAWSPGLVVSDTQYF
TRBJ2-7 TRBV29-1 CSVEGLVAGVSYEQYF
TRBJ1-1 TRBV3-1 CASSQAALGTSEAFF
TRBJ2-2 TRBV19 CASSNRGTGELFF
TRBJ1-3 TRBV6-5 CASSYSPSSGNTIYF
TRBJ2-5 TRBV29-1 CSVDEEGQETQYF
TRBJ2-5 TRBV2 CASSLNRGRETQYF
TRBJ2-1 TRBV28 CASSKGQGLLFEQFF
TRBJ1-1 TRBV5-6 CASSLVNQATFF
TRBJ2-3 TRBV28 CASSFLSGTDTQYF
TRBJ2-3 TRBV29-1 CSASGFGGVPDTQYF
TRBJ1-6 TRBV6-1 CASSEGDPSVGYLSPLHF
TRBJ1-5 TRBV7-6 CASSSGYNQPQHF